Described below is a single T cell receptor beta chain sequence and its context. Its antigen is as yet unknown. These data belong to a study of shared clonotypes between healthy human individuals. Overall study findings and caveats: Shared clonotypes: about 5.3% naive CD4, under 4% naive CD8, about 2.4% memory CD4, more than 0.3% memory CD8. Estimated richness values were generally larger in naive subsets than in memory subsets.

The CDR3 length is 16 residues. Germline V gene data show CDR1 as LNHDA and CDR2 as SQIVND (reference sequence). V lost 5 bases, J lost 2 bases, and 16 bases lay in between. Sorted-subset replicate PCRs used roughly 210 ng of genomic DNA. This amount corresponded to approximately 30,000 T cell genomes. Here immunoSEQ multiplex PCR was the method, and the copy in TCRdb shows in-frame clones only, minus some. This sample has over 700,000 clones; roughly 72% occur once, and the top ten carry around 1.8%. The receptor was derived from a woman aged 25 to 45 in good health. The chain links TRBV19 to TRBJ2-1, with D possibly matching TRBD2 (7 bases). Sample: memory CD4+ T cells sorted from blood. Subset noted: CD45RA-negative fraction. The CDR3 here is CASSLGGEAPYNEQFF. DNA of the CDR3: TGTGCCAGTAGTCTAGGGGGGGAGGCCCCCTACAATGAGCAGTTCTTC.